Only a few counts were recorded for the clone carrying this T cell receptor beta chain. The CDR3 is 12 residues long. The germline V and J ends were trimmed by 5 bases and 9 bases, with 11 bases remaining between them. This specimen belongs to a study of T-cell reconstitution after alpha-beta-depleted transplantation in children. Molecular barcoding with unique molecular identifiers was used for the TCRbeta library. TCRdb re-derived calls from the PCR reads in MiXCR, one entry per CDR3 protein. The sample includes approximately 340,000 distinct CDR3 sequences, under 13% seen only once; the top ten take under 3%.

The sample in question was PBMCs from the stem cell graft donor, obtained from the stem cell graft. The chain combines TRBV12-3 or TRBV12-4 with TRBJ2-1, with D unresolved. This TCR was sampled from a human donor who donated a stem cell graft to a child with acute lymphoblastic leukemia. The DNA of the CDR3 is TGTGCCAGCAGTCCCCTTGGCAGTGAGCAGTTCTTC. This encodes CASSPLGSEQFF.